This is a list of T cell receptor beta chains from one sample in a study of cytomegalovirus exposure and HLA in healthy donors. The data were produced by immunoSEQ multiplex PCR, yet TCRdb's version contains in-frame clones alone and is incomplete. Of about 130,000 clones listed, about three quarters are singletons. Specimen: PBMCs. The receptor source for this set is a man aged 25-45 years in good health and CMV-seronegative. CDR3s include the opening cysteine and the closing phenylalanine or tryptophan. Fields, in order: J gene, D gene, clone size, V gene, CDR3 protein, CDR3 DNA. The D gene is left open where the match is weak. Only part of the rows carry a size: once, few, many, or a class if the clone is expanded.

J gene: TRBJ2-1; D gene: NA; clone size: NA; V gene: TRBV11-1; CDR3 protein: CASSLITRSYNEQFF; CDR3 DNA: TGTGCCAGCAGCTTAATCACTCGCTCCTACAATGAGCAGTTCTTC
J gene: TRBJ2-3; D gene: NA; clone size: NA; V gene: TRBV2; CDR3 protein: CASSEEAGGLNTDTQYF; CDR3 DNA: TGTGCCAGCAGTGAAGAGGCTGGTGGACTAAACACAGATACGCAGTATTTT
J gene: TRBJ2-7; D gene: TRBD2; clone size: NA; V gene: TRBV6-5; CDR3 protein: CASSRGLAGTYEQYF; CDR3 DNA: TGTGCCAGCAGTAGGGGACTAGCGGGGACCTACGAGCAGTACTTC
J gene: TRBJ1-4; D gene: NA; clone size: NA; V gene: TRBV27; CDR3 protein: CASSPGGEKLFF; CDR3 DNA: TGTGCCAGCAGCCCTGGAGGGGAAAAACTGTTTTTT
J gene: TRBJ2-5; D gene: TRBD2; clone size: few; V gene: TRBV7-2; CDR3 protein: CASSLRSGGKETQYF; CDR3 DNA: TGTGCCAGCAGCTTAAGAAGCGGGGGGAAAGAGACCCAGTACTTC
J gene: TRBJ2-2; D gene: TRBD2; clone size: few; V gene: TRBV19; CDR3 protein: CASRVGGLATGELFF; CDR3 DNA: TGTGCCAGTAGAGTTGGGGGACTAGCCACCGGGGAGCTGTTTTTT
J gene: TRBJ1-2; D gene: TRBD1; clone size: few; V gene: TRBV19; CDR3 protein: CASSIPGQGAIYGYTF; CDR3 DNA: TGTGCCAGTAGTATACCTGGACAGGGAGCAATCTATGGCTACACCTTC
J gene: TRBJ2-2; D gene: TRBD1; clone size: NA; V gene: TRBV7-9; CDR3 protein: CATTPSTGGTGELFF; CDR3 DNA: TGTGCCACGACCCCTTCGACAGGGGGCACCGGGGAGCTGTTTTTT
J gene: TRBJ2-7; D gene: TRBD1; clone size: NA; V gene: TRBV5-1; CDR3 protein: CASSPQGQGDEQYF; CDR3 DNA: TGCGCCAGCAGCCCCCAAGGACAGGGTGACGAGCAGTACTTC
J gene: TRBJ2-5; D gene: TRBD2; clone size: NA; V gene: TRBV11-2; CDR3 protein: CASLAGGQETQYF; CDR3 DNA: TGTGCCAGCCTAGCGGGGGGGCAAGAGACCCAGTACTTC
J gene: TRBJ2-3; D gene: NA; clone size: few; V gene: TRBV7-2; CDR3 protein: CASSLFPQGGGATDTQYF; CDR3 DNA: TGTGCCAGCAGCTTATTCCCCCAGGGTGGGGGGGCAACAGATACGCAGTATTTT
J gene: TRBJ2-5; D gene: TRBD1; clone size: NA; V gene: TRBV29-1; CDR3 protein: CSVEGADRVREQYF; CDR3 DNA: TGCAGCGTTGAAGGGGCTGACAGGGTGAGGGAGCAGTACTTC
J gene: TRBJ2-7; D gene: TRBD2; clone size: NA; V gene: TRBV11-2; CDR3 protein: CASSSSGGWIYEQYF; CDR3 DNA: TGTGCCAGCAGCTCGAGCGGGGGGTGGATATACGAGCAGTACTTC
J gene: TRBJ2-7; D gene: TRBD1; clone size: NA; V gene: TRBV4-1; CDR3 protein: CASTLTDRASYEQYF; CDR3 DNA: TGCGCCAGCACTCTTACGGACAGGGCTTCTTACGAGCAGTACTTC
J gene: TRBJ2-7; D gene: TRBD1; clone size: NA; V gene: TRBV10-3; CDR3 protein: CAIRGDSSYEQYF; CDR3 DNA: TGTGCCATCAGGGGGGACAGTTCCTACGAGCAGTACTTC
J gene: TRBJ1-5; D gene: NA; clone size: NA; V gene: TRBV5-6; CDR3 protein: CASSLTDSPGSAQHF; CDR3 DNA: TGTGCCAGCAGCTTGACCGACTCCCCCGGGTCGGCCCAGCATTTT
J gene: TRBJ2-7; D gene: NA; clone size: NA; V gene: TRBV9; CDR3 protein: CASSGGQDYEQYF; CDR3 DNA: TGTGCCAGCAGCGGGGGACAAGACTACGAGCAGTACTTC
J gene: TRBJ2-3; D gene: TRBD2; clone size: NA; V gene: TRBV4-2; CDR3 protein: CASSQVPGGRTDTQYF; CDR3 DNA: TGTGCCAGCAGCCAAGTACCGGGGGGGCGCACAGATACGCAGTATTTT
J gene: TRBJ2-2; D gene: NA; clone size: NA; V gene: TRBV4-2; CDR3 protein: CASSQVAGWNTGELFF; CDR3 DNA: TGTGCCAGCAGCCAAGTGGCAGGGTGGAACACCGGGGAGCTGTTTTTT
J gene: TRBJ2-2; D gene: TRBD1; clone size: NA; V gene: TRBV7-8; CDR3 protein: CASSFPDRIANTGELFF; CDR3 DNA: TGTGCCAGCAGTTTTCCGGACAGGATCGCGAACACCGGGGAGCTGTTTTTT
J gene: TRBJ1-4; D gene: TRBD1; clone size: NA; V gene: TRBV7-9; CDR3 protein: CASSPVGQGEEKLFF; CDR3 DNA: TGTGCCAGCAGCCCAGTGGGACAGGGGGAAGAAAAACTGTTTTTT
J gene: TRBJ2-1; D gene: TRBD1; clone size: few; V gene: TRBV7-9; CDR3 protein: CASSSQGAQDNEQFF; CDR3 DNA: TGTGCCAGCAGCTCGCAGGGGGCGCAAGACAATGAGCAGTTCTTC
J gene: TRBJ1-2; D gene: TRBD1; clone size: NA; V gene: TRBV6-4; CDR3 protein: CASSVPTTQTGMATYGYTF; CDR3 DNA: TGTGCCAGCAGTGTACCCACTACCCAGACAGGGATGGCTACCTATGGCTACACCTTC
J gene: TRBJ1-1; D gene: TRBD1; clone size: NA; V gene: TRBV29-1; CDR3 protein: CSVGQGKPMNTEAFF; CDR3 DNA: TGCAGCGTTGGACAGGGGAAGCCAATGAACACTGAAGCTTTCTTT
J gene: TRBJ1-4; D gene: NA; clone size: NA; V gene: TRBV27; CDR3 protein: CASSLLGVGEKLFF; CDR3 DNA: TGTGCCAGCAGTTTATTAGGGGTGGGAGAAAAACTGTTTTTT
J gene: TRBJ1-1; D gene: NA; clone size: NA; V gene: TRBV6-1; CDR3 protein: CASSDVQNTEAFF; CDR3 DNA: TGTGCCAGCAGTGATGTTCAAAACACTGAAGCTTTCTTT